These 30 T cell receptor beta chains originate from one sample sequenced in a study of blood T cell repertoires in COVID-19. TCRdb's copy holds only in-frame clones and misses some; the assay was immunoSEQ multiplex PCR. Of hundreds of thousands of clones in the sample, approximately 83% were seen once. What was sequenced was peripheral blood. Source of these receptors: a middle-aged woman with active or convalescent COVID-19.

The chain is built from TRBV13 and TRBJ2-1; 7 bases map to TRBD2. Losses at the gene ends were 5 bases for V and 7 bases for J; bases not matched to a gene: 8. Germline CDR1 and CDR2: PRHDT and FYEKMQ (reference sequence). The CDR3 is made up of 14 amino acids. This chain's CDR3 is CASSKPGLTNEQFF. CDR3 coding DNA: TGTGCCAGCAGCAAACCGGGACTAACAAATGAGCAGTTCTTC. Supplemented by reference TRBV13 and TRBJ2-1, the full variable domain reads AAGVIQSPRHLIKEKRETATLKCYPIPRHDTVYWYQQGPGQDPQFLISFYEKMQSDKGSIPDRFSAQQFSDYHSELNMSSLELGDSALYFCASSKPGLTNEQFFGPGTRLTVL.

The V gene is TRBV18, the J gene TRBJ2-7; D is uncertain. CDR3 length: 14 residues. The germline V and J ends were trimmed by 0 bases and 10 bases, with 16 bases remaining between them. Germline CDR1 is KGHSH and CDR2 is LQKENI. The chain's CDR3 is CASSPPEQKENQYF. The CDR3 DNA sequence: TGTGCCAGCTCACCACCTGAGCAAAAAGAGAATCAGTACTTC.

This clone was found many times. J is TRBJ1-1 and V is TRBV18, with unresolved D. Germline values: CDR1 KGHSH, CDR2 LQKENI. Trimming cost V 1 base and J 2 bases, with 17 bases left between them. The CDR3 runs 17 residues. CDR3 nucleotide sequence: TGTGCCAGCTCACCACAAGGTTCTACCGGGAGCAACACTGAAGCTTTCTTT. Its protein product is CASSPQGSTGSNTEAFF.

The genes are TRBV9 and TRBJ1-2, with 7 bases lining up with TRBD1. V lost 0 bases and J lost 4; bases outside the gene matches: 6. This CDR3 comprises 15 residues. Germline values: CDR1 SGDLS, CDR2 YYNGEE. The CDR3 region is CASSVDHRGGYGYTF. CDR3 bases: TGTGCCAGCAGCGTAGATCACAGGGGCGGCTATGGCTACACCTTC. The entire variable domain, with the rest obtained from reference TRBV9 and TRBJ1-2, is as follows: DSGVTQTPKHLITATGQRVTLRCSPRSGDLSVYWYQQSLDQGLQFLIQYYNGEERAKGNILERFSAQQFPDLHSELNLSSLELGDSALYFCASSVDHRGGYGYTFGSGTRLTVV.

This CDR3 reads CASSLRTDTQYF. CDR3 nucleotides: TGTGCCAGCAGTCTCCGCACAGATACGCAGTATTTT. The chain combines TRBV11-3 with TRBJ2-3; D not certain. The germline V gene encodes CDR1 SGHNT and CDR2 YENEEA. This CDR3 has 12 amino acids. V was shortened by 6 bases and J by 1 base, with 5 bases between the two germline ends.

This clone was detected only a few times. This chain joins TRBV6-5 and TRBJ1-5, with D possibly TRBD1 on 6 matching bases. V lost 6 bases to trimming and J lost 6 bases, with 18 bases between them. The CDR3 consists of 15 residues. Germline CDR1 is MNHEY and CDR2 is SVGAGI. The CDR3 sequence is CASSPVRGAIQPQHF. DNA of the CDR3: TGTGCCAGCAGCCCGGTACGGGGGGCGATTCAGCCCCAGCATTTT.

The V call is TRBV29-1, the J call TRBJ1-1; 8 bases map to TRBD1. The V gene end was trimmed by 3 bases and the J gene end by 5 bases; junction bases not matched to a gene: 8. The length of the CDR3 is 14 residues. Germline V gene sequence: CDR1 SQVTM, CDR2 ANQGSEA. The CDR3 loop reads CSVDLRTGKTEAFF. CDR3 sequence (DNA): TGCAGCGTTGATCTTCGGACAGGGAAAACTGAAGCTTTCTTT.

CDR3 sequence (DNA): TGTGCCAGCAGCTCATTGCCGGGACAGGGGCAGTCCGGGGAGCTGTTTTTT. It is translated as CASSSLPGQGQSGELFF. The genes are TRBV5-6 and TRBJ2-2, with 10 bases fitting TRBD1. Germline trimming cut 3 bases from V and 6 bases from J; bases unmatched to any gene: 11. The CDR3 sequence is 17 residues long. Germline CDR1 SGHDT, CDR2 YYEEEE.

Here the CDR3 DNA reads TGTGCCAGCAGGGCAGGGTCAGTTAGCAATCAGCCCCAGCATTTT. It codes for CASRAGSVSNQPQHF. The chain recombines TRBV2 with TRBJ1-5, with a tentative D call TRBD1 (5 bases). Germline loops: CDR1 SNHLY, CDR2 FYNNEI. This CDR3 is 15 amino acids long. V was clipped by 6 bases and J by 0 bases, with 12 bases between them.

The sample holds one count of this clone. The chain is built from TRBV30 and TRBJ1-3; perhaps TRBD1 as D (5 bases). V was trimmed by 4 bases and J by 0 bases, leaving 16 bases between them. Germline CDR1 is GTSNPN and CDR2 is SVGIG (reference sequence). The CDR3 sequence is 16 residues long. DNA for the CDR3: TGTGCCTGGAACTCTGGGGACTCCCTCTCTGGAAACACCATATATTTT. Its translation is CAWNSGDSLSGNTIYF.

The gene calls are TRBV28 and TRBJ1-4; TRBD1 aligns across 8 bases. The ends lost 6 bases at V and 8 bases at J; junction bases unmatched: 8. This CDR3 is 14 amino acids long. Germline lookup yields CDR1 MDHEN and CDR2 SYDVKM. The CDR3 is CASSWTGRGEKLFF. The CDR3 DNA reads as TGTGCCAGCAGCTGGACAGGGAGAGGGGAAAAACTGTTTTTT.

CDR3 region: CASSKAFSSGMSYEQYF. The CDR3 region has the DNA TGTGCCAGCAGCAAAGCATTTAGTAGCGGGATGAGCTACGAGCAGTACTTC. The chain couples TRBV21-1 to TRBJ2-7; the listed D gene, TRBD2, was not tested against the DNA. TRBV21-1 is labeled a pseudogene. The CDR3 is 17 residues long.

This chain links TRBV19 with TRBJ2-7, with D possibly matching TRBD2 (5 bases). The V gene's germline CDR1 is LNHDA and CDR2 SQIVND (reference sequence). The CDR3 spans 12 residues. V was clipped by 5 bases and J by 4 bases, with 9 bases between them. The CDR3 DNA reads TGTGCCAGTAGTCCCGGGGAATACGAGCAGTACTTC. Its translation: CASSPGEYEQYF.

J is TRBJ1-5 and V is TRBV10-1; D is ambiguous. The germline CDR1 and CDR2 sequences are WNHNN and SYGVQD (reference sequence). This CDR3 region has 13 residues. With 4 bases removed from V and 0 bases from J, the gap between germline ends came to 4 bases. CDR3 residues: CASSADSNQPQHF. The DNA for the CDR3 is TGCGCCAGCAGTGCAGATAGCAATCAGCCCCAGCATTTT.

V usage is TRBV30 and J usage is TRBJ1-3; 8 nucleotides line up with TRBD1. Germline trimming cut 1 base from V and 2 bases from J; bases unmatched to any gene: 4. This CDR3 spans 15 amino acids. Per the germline V gene, CDR1 is GTSNPN and CDR2 is SVGIG (reference sequence). CDR3 bases: TGTGCCTGGAGTGCCGCGACAGGGGCTGGAAACACCATATATTTT. Translation gives CAWSAATGAGNTIYF.

The rearrangement uses TRBV19 and TRBJ1-5, with 9 bases identical to TRBD1. This CDR3 is built from 13 residues. V was pared by 8 bases and J by 5 bases, with 4 bases of the junction left unmatched. CDR1 and CDR2 from the germline V gene are LNHDA and SQIVND (reference sequence). CDR3 sequence: CASSRDRDQPQHF. The CDR3, as DNA: TGTGCCAGTTCCCGGGACAGGGATCAGCCCCAGCATTTT.

V is TRBV10-3 and J is TRBJ1-2, with 7 bases matching TRBD1. The V gene's germline CDR1 is ENHRY and CDR2 SYGVKD. The CDR3 is 17 amino acids. The V gene end was trimmed by 7 bases and the J gene end by 3 bases; junction bases not matched to a gene: 17. The CDR3 DNA reads as TGTGCCATCAATGGACGCCGTTCTACCGACAGGGACTATGGCTACACCTTC. Translated: CAINGRRSTDRDYGYTF.

The chain links TRBV6-6 to TRBJ2-1; 7 nucleotides line up with TRBD1. V trimming: 5 bases; J trimming: 1 base; junction bases outside the gene matches: 8. The CDR3 contains 16 residues. Germline assignment: CDR1 MNHNY and CDR2 SVGAGI (reference sequence). The DNA for the CDR3 is TGTGCCAGCAGTACTGGACAGGTGATATCCTACAATGAGCAGTTCTTC. Translating gives CASSTGQVISYNEQFF.

The CDR3 protein is CASSQAIFSGNTEAFF. The CDR3 DNA reads TGCGCCAGCAGCCAAGCAATCTTCTCGGGGAACACTGAAGCTTTCTTT. This chain links TRBV4-1 with TRBJ1-1; D is undetermined. Germline assignment: CDR1 MGHRA and CDR2 YSYEKL. The CDR3 has 16 residues. V gave up 1 base and J gave up 1 base, with 13 bases separating them.

V usage is TRBV11-2 and J usage is TRBJ2-7; 11 bases map to TRBD1. V was clipped by 5 bases and J by 7 bases; unmatched bases: 13. Germline loops: CDR1 SGHAT, CDR2 FQNNGV. This CDR3 is built from 16 residues. CDR3 nucleotide sequence: TGTGCCAGCAGCCCCCGGACAGGGGGCCCGTTGGGGGAGCAGTACTTC. Translation: CASSPRTGGPLGEQYF.

This clone has just a few counts. The J gene is TRBJ1-3, the V gene TRBV7-2, with TRBD1 matching 10 bases. The junction had 7 bases not matched to a gene; V was cut back by 4 bases and J by 4 bases. CDR3 length equals 16 residues. From germline, CDR1 is SGHTA and CDR2 FQGNSA. The CDR3 here is CASSSTGTGVGNTIYF. CDR3 sequence (DNA): TGTGCCAGCAGCTCAACCGGGACAGGGGTCGGAAACACCATATATTTT.

The J gene is TRBJ2-3, the V gene TRBV5-4, with a tentative D call TRBD1 (5 bases). This CDR3 spans 14 amino acids. Trimming stripped 0 bases from V and 6 bases from J, with 11 bases between. CDR1 SGHNT and CDR2 YYREEE come from the germline V gene (reference sequence). CDR3 sequence (DNA): TGTGCCAGCAGCTTGGGGGTGACAGCGGATACGCAGTATTTT. Protein product: CASSLGVTADTQYF.

The chain has TRBV6-5 and TRBJ1-2; D may be TRBD1 (6 bases). In germline, CDR1 is MNHEY, CDR2 SVGAGI. V shed 3 bases and J shed 8 bases, with 16 bases lying between them. CDR3 size: 14 residues. DNA of the CDR3: TGTGCCAGCAGTTATTCGGACAGCGTGGGAGGCTACACCTTC. Its protein product is CASSYSDSVGGYTF.

The chain is built from TRBV18 and TRBJ1-2; tentative D call: TRBD1 (5 bases). CDR3 length equals 14 residues. CDR1 and CDR2 (germline): KGHSH, LQKENI. V was trimmed by 2 bases and J by 2 bases, leaving 9 bases between them. The CDR3 sequence is CASSPDSANYGYTF. Here the CDR3 DNA reads TGTGCCAGCTCACCAGACAGCGCCAACTATGGCTACACCTTC.

The genes are TRBV5-1 and TRBJ2-7; 10 nucleotides align to TRBD1. Germline values: CDR1 SGHRS, CDR2 YFSETQ. V trimming: 3 bases; J trimming: 7 bases; junction bases outside the gene matches: 10. This CDR3 is built from 15 residues. CDR3 protein: CASSSSGTGAVEQYF. CDR3 nucleotide sequence: TGCGCCAGCAGCTCATCCGGGACAGGGGCCGTAGAGCAGTACTTC.

Only a few counts were recorded for this clone. V gene TRBV29-1 combines with J gene TRBJ2-1, with D hard to call. The ends were cut back, 1 base at V and 4 bases at J, with 23 bases in the middle. Germline V gives CDR1 SQVTM, CDR2 ANQGSEA. This CDR3 has 18 residues. The CDR3 bases are TGCAGCGTTGAAGGCCTTGAAGGCGCGGATGTAAGGTACAATGAGCAGTTCTTC. Translated, it gives CSVEGLEGADVRYNEQFF.

The CDR3 here is CASSLGDIYEQYF. The CDR3 DNA sequence: TGTGCCAGCAGTTTGGGGGACATCTACGAGCAGTACTTC. The chain recombines TRBV27 with TRBJ2-7, with a possible D match to TRBD1 (6 bases). The CDR3 spans 13 residues. Germline CDR1 is MNHEY and CDR2 is SMNVEV (reference sequence). V lost 3 bases to trimming and J lost 3 bases, with 9 bases between them.

The genes are TRBV10-3 and TRBJ1-2, with TRBD1 matching over 7 bases. Germline V CDR1 and CDR2: ENHRY, SYGVKD. V lost 5 bases to trimming and J lost 2 bases; unmatched junction nucleotides: 2. This CDR3 comprises 13 residues. The DNA of the CDR3 is TGTGCCATCAGTCTAGGGGGCAACTATGGCTACACCTTC. This sequence encodes CAISLGGNYGYTF.

The rearrangement uses TRBV4-3 and TRBJ2-7; D call uncertain. Germline CDR1 reads LGHNA; CDR2 reads YSLEER. Trimming shortened V by 1 base and J by 1 base, and 5 bases separated the two germline ends. CDR3 length equals 13 residues. CDR3 region: CASSQVVSYEQYF. The CDR3 coding sequence is TGCGCCAGCAGCCAAGTAGTGTCCTACGAGCAGTACTTC.

V gene TRBV19 combines with J gene TRBJ1-1; D is unresolved. The germline V gene encodes CDR1 LNHDA and CDR2 SQIVND (reference sequence). This CDR3 spans 12 amino acids. Trimming stripped 6 bases from V and 0 bases from J, with 5 bases between. CDR3 bases: TGTGCCAGTAGACTGATGAACACTGAAGCTTTCTTT. Amino acid sequence: CASRLMNTEAFF.